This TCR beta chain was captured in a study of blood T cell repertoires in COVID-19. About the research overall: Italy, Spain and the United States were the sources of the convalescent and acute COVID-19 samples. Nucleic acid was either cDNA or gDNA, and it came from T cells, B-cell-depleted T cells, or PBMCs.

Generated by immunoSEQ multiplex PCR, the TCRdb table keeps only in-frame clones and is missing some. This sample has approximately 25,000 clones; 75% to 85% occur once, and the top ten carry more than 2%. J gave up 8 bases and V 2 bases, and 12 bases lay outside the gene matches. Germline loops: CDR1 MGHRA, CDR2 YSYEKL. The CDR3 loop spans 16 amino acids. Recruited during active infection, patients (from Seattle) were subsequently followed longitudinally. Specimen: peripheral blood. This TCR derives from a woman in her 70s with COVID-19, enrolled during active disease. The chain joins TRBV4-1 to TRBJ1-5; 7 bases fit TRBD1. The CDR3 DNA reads TGCGCCAGCAGCCAACCGGGACAGCGACACTGGGAGCCCCAGCATTTT. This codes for CASSQPGQRHWEPQHF.